This TCR beta chain was found in a study of blood T cell repertoires in COVID-19. Study-level information: T cells, B-cell-depleted T cells, or PBMCs provided the cDNA or gDNA that served as material.

The data were produced by immunoSEQ multiplex PCR, yet TCRdb's version contains in-frame clones alone and is incomplete. The sample yields about 99,000 clones, around 83% seen once. This clone was detected a few times. Germline loops: CDR1 LNHDA, CDR2 SQIVND (reference sequence). The trim removed 7 bases at V and 4 bases at J, leaving 9 bases unmatched. There are 14 residues in the CDR3. The receptor was isolated from a man aged 70 or older with active or convalescent COVID-19. J is TRBJ2-5 and V is TRBV19; TRBD1 matches at 7 bases. What was sequenced was peripheral blood. The CDR3 loop reads CASKLKWDRETQYF. The DNA for the CDR3 is TGTGCCAGTAAGCTTAAATGGGACAGAGAGACCCAGTACTTC.